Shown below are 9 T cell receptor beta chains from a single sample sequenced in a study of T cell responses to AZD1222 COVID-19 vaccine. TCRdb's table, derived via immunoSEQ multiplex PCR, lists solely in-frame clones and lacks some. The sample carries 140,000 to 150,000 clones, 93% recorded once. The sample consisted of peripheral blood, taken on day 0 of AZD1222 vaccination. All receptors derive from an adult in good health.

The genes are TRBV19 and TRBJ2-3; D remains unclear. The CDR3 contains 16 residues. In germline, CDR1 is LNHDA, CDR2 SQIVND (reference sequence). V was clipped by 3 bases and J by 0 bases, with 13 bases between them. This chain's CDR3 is CASSIVAGSSTDTQYF. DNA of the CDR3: TGTGCCAGTAGTATTGTCGCAGGCTCTAGCACAGATACGCAGTATTTT.

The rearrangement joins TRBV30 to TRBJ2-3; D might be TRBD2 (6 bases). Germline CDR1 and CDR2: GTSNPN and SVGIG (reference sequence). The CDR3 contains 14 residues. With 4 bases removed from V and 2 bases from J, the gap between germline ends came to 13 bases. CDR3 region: CAWTKGRLTDTQYF. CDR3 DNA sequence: TGTGCCTGGACTAAGGGGAGGCTCACAGATACGCAGTATTTT.

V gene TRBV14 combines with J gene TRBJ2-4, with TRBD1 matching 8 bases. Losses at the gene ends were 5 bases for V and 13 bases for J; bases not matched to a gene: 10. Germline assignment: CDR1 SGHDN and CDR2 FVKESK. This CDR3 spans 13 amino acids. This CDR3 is CASSAGTGSLQYF. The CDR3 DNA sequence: TGTGCCAGCAGCGCCGGGACAGGATCGTTACAGTACTTC.

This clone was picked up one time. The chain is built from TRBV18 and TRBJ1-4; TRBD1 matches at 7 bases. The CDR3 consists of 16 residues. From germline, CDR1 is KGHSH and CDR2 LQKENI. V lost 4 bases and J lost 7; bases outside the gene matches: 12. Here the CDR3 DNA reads TGTGCCAGCTCACTCCGGACAACTCAGGGGGGTGAAAAACTGTTTTTT. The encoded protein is CASSLRTTQGGEKLFF.

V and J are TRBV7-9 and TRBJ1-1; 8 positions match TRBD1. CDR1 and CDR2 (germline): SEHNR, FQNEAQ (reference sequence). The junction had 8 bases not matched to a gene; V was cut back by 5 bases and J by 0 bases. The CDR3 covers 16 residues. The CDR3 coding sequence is TGTGCCAGCAGCCCTAGGACAGGGCTATTGAACACTGAAGCTTTCTTT. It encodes CASSPRTGLLNTEAFF.

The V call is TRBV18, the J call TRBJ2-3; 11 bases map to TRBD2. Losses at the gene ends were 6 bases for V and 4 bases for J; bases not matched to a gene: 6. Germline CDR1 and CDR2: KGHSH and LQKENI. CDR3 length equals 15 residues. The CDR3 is CASSPRTSGPDTQYF. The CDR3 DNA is TGTGCCAGCTCCCCCCGGACTAGCGGGCCAGATACGCAGTATTTT. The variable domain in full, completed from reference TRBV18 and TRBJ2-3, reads NAGVMQNPRHLVRRRGQEARLRCSPMKGHSHVYWYRQLPEEGLKFMVYLQKENIIDESGMPKERFSAEFPKEGPSILRIQQVVRGDSAAYFCASSPRTSGPDTQYFGPGTRLTVL.

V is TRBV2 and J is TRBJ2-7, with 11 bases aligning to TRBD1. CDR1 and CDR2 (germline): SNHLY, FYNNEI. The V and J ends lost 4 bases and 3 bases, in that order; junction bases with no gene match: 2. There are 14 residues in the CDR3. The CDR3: CASSGGTGGYEQYF. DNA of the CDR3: TGTGCCAGCAGTGGGGGGACAGGGGGCTACGAGCAGTACTTC.

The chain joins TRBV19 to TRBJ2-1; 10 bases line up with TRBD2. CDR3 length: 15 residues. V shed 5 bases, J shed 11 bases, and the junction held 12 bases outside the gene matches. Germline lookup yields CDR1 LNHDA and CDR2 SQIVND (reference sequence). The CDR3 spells CASSAGLAEKQKQFF. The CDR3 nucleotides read TGTGCCAGTAGTGCCGGACTAGCGGAAAAACAGAAGCAGTTCTTC.

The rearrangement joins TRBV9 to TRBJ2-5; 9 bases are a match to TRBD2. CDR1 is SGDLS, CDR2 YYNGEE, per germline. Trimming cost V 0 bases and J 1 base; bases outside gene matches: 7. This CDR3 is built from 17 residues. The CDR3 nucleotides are TGTGCCAGCAGCGTAGGAGGAGTAGCGGGAGCCCAAGAGACCCAGTACTTC. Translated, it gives CASSVGGVAGAQETQYF.